One and the same sample provided the 32 T cell receptor beta chains below, sequenced in a study of CD8 T cells in ankylosing spondylitis. TCRdb reanalysed the 5' RACE reads using MiXCR and keeps one entry per CDR3 protein. The table lists under 400,000 distinct CDR3 sequences, 11% of them singletons. Sequences were obtained from blood, either unsorted or a sorted T cell fraction (not recorded which). Receptors were obtained from a female donor with ankylosing spondylitis or in good health (not recorded which).

This clonotype occurred a few times. The V call is TRBV27, the J call TRBJ1-4; no definite D call. The CDR3 has 12 amino acids. Per the germline V gene, CDR1 is MNHEY and CDR2 is SMNVEV (reference sequence). V dropped 5 bases and J dropped 8 bases, with 9 bases sitting between them. As DNA, the CDR3 is TGTGCCAGCAGTGACAACAGAGAAAAACTGTTTTTT. Protein sequence: CASSDNREKLFF. The whole variable domain, remainder taken from reference TRBV27 and TRBJ1-4, is EAQVTQNPRYLITVTGKKLTVTCSQNMNHEYMSWYRQDPGLGLRQIYYSMNVEVTDKGDVPEGYKVSRKEKRNFPLILESPSPNQTSLYFCASSDNREKLFFGSGTQLSVL.

At least ten counts were recorded for this clonotype. The chain recombines TRBV9 with TRBJ1-1, with a weak D call TRBD1 (5 bases). V lost 5 bases, J lost 1 base, and 9 bases lay in between. Germline lookup yields CDR1 SGDLS and CDR2 YYNGEE. The CDR3 sequence is 13 residues long. CDR3 loop: CASRGTGNTEAFF. For the CDR3, the DNA is TGTGCCAGCAGGGGGACGGGGAACACTGAAGCTTTCTTT.

This clonotype appeared many times. The chain couples TRBV20-1 to TRBJ2-7, with 12 bases aligning to TRBD2. Unmatched junction bases numbered 11, after V lost 4 bases and J lost 4 bases. The CDR3 is 16 residues long. From germline, CDR1 is DFQATT and CDR2 SNEGSKA (reference sequence). The CDR3 DNA reads TGCAGTGCTACCCCCCAGTCTAGCGGGAGGGGATACGAGCAGTACTTC. As protein: CSATPQSSGRGYEQYF.

Regarding this clonotype: Possible read error: a much larger clone is one base away. CDR3 residues: CASSPGQGKSSYEQSF. As DNA, the CDR3 is TGTGCCAGCAGTCCCGGACAGGGGAAGAGCTCCTACGAGCAGTCCTTC. This chain links TRBV12-3 or TRBV12-4 with TRBJ2-7; 9 bases match TRBD1. This CDR3 region has 16 residues.

There are a few counts of this clonotype. This chain connects TRBV20-1 to TRBJ2-1; 15 bases align to TRBD2. The V gene's germline CDR1 is DFQATT and CDR2 SNEGSKA (reference sequence). The CDR3 spans 18 residues. With V trimmed by 0 bases and J by 8 bases, 11 bases remained unmatched. The CDR3 DNA sequence: TGCAGTGCTAGAGACCCTAGGACTAGCGGGGGGGCTTTCGATGAGCAGTTCTTC. Its protein product is CSARDPRTSGGAFDEQFF.

The chain links TRBV5-1 to TRBJ2-7, with TRBD1 as a possible D gene (5 bases). The CDR3 is made up of 15 amino acids. The V gene's germline CDR1 is SGHRS and CDR2 YFSETQ. Trimming took 4 bases from V and 3 from J, leaving 17 bases between them. The chain's CDR3 is CASSKDSSALYEQYF. The CDR3 DNA follows: TGCGCCAGCAGCAAAGACAGTTCGGCCCTCTACGAGCAGTACTTC. Filled out from reference TRBV5-1 and TRBJ2-7, the complete variable domain reads KAGVTQTPRYLIKTRGQQVTLSCSPISGHRSVSWYQQTPGQGLQFLFEYFSETQRNKGNFPGRFSGRQFSNSRSEMNVSTLELGDSALYLCASSKDSSALYEQYFGPGTRLTVT.

This clonotype was observed many times. CDR3 region: CSAGSGLPEAFF. The CDR3 nucleotides read TGCAGTGCTGGTTCTGGTCTCCCTGAAGCTTTCTTT. The chain is built from TRBV20-1 and TRBJ1-1; D gene uncertain. Deletions cut 5 bases from V and 6 bases from J, with 13 bases between. The CDR3 is 12 amino acids. Germline assignment: CDR1 DFQATT and CDR2 SNEGSKA (reference sequence).

This clonotype was seen ten or more times. CDR3 nucleotides: TGTGCCAGCAGTATAGGGAGTCGGGAGTTCCGAGAGACCCAGTACTTC. Encoded protein: CASSIGSREFRETQYF. The V call is TRBV27, the J call TRBJ2-5, with D perhaps TRBD2 (6 bases). This CDR3 is 16 amino acids long. V was trimmed by 5 bases and J by 4 bases, leaving 20 bases between them. Per germline, CDR1 MNHEY and CDR2 SMNVEV (reference sequence).

This clonotype came up many times. V is TRBV5-1 and J is TRBJ2-1, with D perhaps being TRBD1 or TRBD2 (5 bases each). Per the germline V gene, CDR1 is SGHRS and CDR2 is YFSETQ. CDR3 length: 16 amino acids. Trimming cost V 4 bases and J 9 bases, with 23 bases left between them. As DNA, the CDR3 is TGCGCCAGCAGCCCTACTACAGCCGGGGCTCGGGGTGAGCAGTTCTTC. Amino acid sequence: CASSPTTAGARGEQFF.

In its sample, this clonotype was seen many times. J is TRBJ2-1 and V is TRBV29-1, with TRBD2 identical over 10 bases. The junction had 12 bases not matched to a gene; V was cut back by 3 bases and J by 4 bases. CDR1 is SQVTM and CDR2 is ANQGSEA in the germline V gene. The CDR3 is 17 residues long. The CDR3 sequence is CSVEPMGSGRYYNEQFF. The CDR3 DNA reads TGCAGCGTTGAGCCGATGGGTAGCGGGAGGTATTACAATGAGCAGTTCTTC.

The genes are TRBV7-2 and TRBJ2-1; TRBD2 aligns across 7 bases. Per the germline V gene, CDR1 is SGHTA and CDR2 is FQGNSA. The V and J ends lost 6 bases and 8 bases, in that order; junction bases with no gene match: 10. The CDR3 is 14 residues long. In DNA form, the CDR3 reads TGTGCCAGCAGAAAAGAGAGGACTAGGGATGAGCAGTTCTTC. Translation gives CASRKERTRDEQFF.

This clonotype has at least ten counts. The V and J genes are TRBV5-1 and TRBJ1-1; weak D call: TRBD1 (6 bases). V lost 0 bases and J 7 bases, leaving 13 bases between the germline ends. Germline V lookup: CDR1 SGHRS, CDR2 YFSETQ. There are 14 residues in the CDR3. CDR3 sequence reads: CASSLGTAGNEAFF. CDR3 nucleotide sequence: TGCGCCAGCAGCTTGGGGACAGCCGGTAATGAAGCTTTCTTT. Full variable domain (rest looked up from reference TRBV5-1 and TRBJ1-1): KAGVTQTPRYLIKTRGQQVTLSCSPISGHRSVSWYQQTPGQGLQFLFEYFSETQRNKGNFPGRFSGRQFSNSRSEMNVSTLELGDSALYLCASSLGTAGNEAFFGQGTRLTVV.

There are many counts of this clonotype. This chain's CDR3 is CASSLSDFTDTQYF. The CDR3 region has the DNA TGTGCCAGCAGCCTCTCCGACTTCACAGATACGCAGTATTTT. J is TRBJ2-3 and V is TRBV9; D remains ambiguous. V lost 4 bases to trimming and J lost 2 bases, with 11 bases between them. CDR3 size: 14 residues. Germline values: CDR1 SGDLS, CDR2 YYNGEE.

The V and J genes are TRBV20-1 and TRBJ2-4; 7 bases are a match to TRBD2. Per germline, CDR1 DFQATT and CDR2 SNEGSKA (reference sequence). The ends lost 3 bases at V and 11 bases at J; junction bases unmatched: 16. CDR3 length: 15 residues. CDR3 DNA: TGCAGTGCTAGGGGCTCCGGGGAGGGCTTTCTCTTTCAGTACTTC. Protein product: CSARGSGEGFLFQYF.

Points on this clonotype: One end of the junction does not line up with germline, which may come from a read error. The chain employs TRBV19 and TRBJ2-5; no clear D. This CDR3 spans 15 amino acids. Germline V gene lookup returns CDR1 LNHDA and CDR2 SQIVND (reference sequence). The CDR3 DNA sequence: TGTTCCAGTAGTCCCCGAGGACCACTTCGCGAGACCCAGTACTTC. It yields the protein CSSSPRGPLRETQYF.

This clonotype has a count of ten or more. The gene calls are TRBV5-4 and TRBJ1-1; D call uncertain. This CDR3 comprises 14 residues. Germline assignment: CDR1 SGHNT and CDR2 YYREEE (reference sequence). V was clipped by 2 bases and J by 4 bases, with 12 bases between them. The DNA of the CDR3 is TGTGCCAGCAGCTTTGGATTTTCGGTCACTGAAGCTTTCTTT. Translated, it gives CASSFGFSVTEAFF.

This clonotype has a count of ten or more. The chain carries TRBV27 and TRBJ2-5, with D unresolved. The CDR3 spans 12 residues. Trimming left V 0 bases short and J 4 bases short, with 3 bases between. Germline V gene lookup returns CDR1 MNHEY and CDR2 SMNVEV (reference sequence). In DNA form, the CDR3 reads TGTGCCAGCAGTTTATCGAGAGAGACCCAGTACTTC. Encoded protein: CASSLSRETQYF.

Concerning this clonotype itself: This may stem from a read error, because a much larger clone lies one nucleotide away. The chain carries TRBV5-1 and TRBJ1-4; 9 bases align to TRBD1. Trimming removed 7 bases from V and 4 bases from J; junction bases left unmatched: 8. The length of the CDR3 is 15 residues. In germline, CDR1 is SGHRS, CDR2 YFSETQ. In nucleotides, the CDR3 is TGCGCCAGCGGCTGGGGGGACAGGGATAATGAAAAACTGTTTTTT. Amino acid sequence: CASGWGDRDNEKLFF.

J is TRBJ2-7 and V is TRBV7-2, with 8 bases lining up with TRBD1. Germline V lookup: CDR1 SGHTA, CDR2 FQGNSA. With 2 bases clipped from V and 0 bases from J, the junction kept 3 bases outside the gene matches. The CDR3 runs 15 residues. The CDR3, as DNA: TGTGCCAGCAGCTTAAGGACAGGGAGCTCCTACGAGCAGTACTTC. Encoded protein: CASSLRTGSSYEQYF.

In this sample, this clonotype turned up many times. This chain links TRBV11-2 with TRBJ2-3; no definite D call. Trimming stripped 2 bases from V and 5 bases from J, with 8 bases between. Germline V gives CDR1 SGHAT, CDR2 FQNNGV. This CDR3 has 13 amino acids. The CDR3 reads CASSLSPGDTQYF. As DNA, the CDR3 is TGTGCCAGCAGCTTATCCCCGGGAGATACGCAGTATTTT.

The genes are TRBV7-2 and TRBJ1-5; D not certain. Germline CDR1 and CDR2: SGHTA and FQGNSA. Trimming cost V 1 base and J 12 bases, with 19 bases left between them. CDR3 size: 15 residues. CDR3 loop: CASSLGVSAAGNQHF. CDR3 sequence (DNA): TGTGCCAGCAGCTTAGGTGTTTCTGCGGCAGGCAACCAGCATTTT.

The chain recombines TRBV6-2 or TRBV6-3 with TRBJ2-4; 9 positions match TRBD1. CDR1 and CDR2 from the germline V gene are MNHEY and SVGEGT. With 5 bases clipped from V and 7 bases from J, the junction kept 9 bases outside the gene matches. This CDR3 has 15 amino acids. Here the CDR3 reads CASSQGTGRGNIQYF. In DNA, the CDR3 is TGTGCCAGCAGTCAGGGGACAGGGAGGGGGAACATTCAGTACTTC.

This chain joins TRBV12-3 or TRBV12-4 and TRBJ1-3; D remains ambiguous. There are 14 residues in the CDR3. The ends were cut back, 11 bases at V and 0 bases at J, with 14 bases in the middle. The DNA for the CDR3 is TGTGCCTCCCCCACGGAAAACTCTGGAAACACCATATATTTT. Translating gives CASPTENSGNTIYF.

This clonotype was seen many times. The genes are TRBV20-1 and TRBJ1-2; D possibly corresponds to TRBD1 (6 bases). Trimming cost V 5 bases and J 4 bases, with 17 bases left between them. Germline V gives CDR1 DFQATT, CDR2 SNEGSKA (reference sequence). The length of the CDR3 is 14 residues. CDR3 amino acids: CSALPPRGVYGYTF. In DNA form, the CDR3 reads TGCAGTGCTTTACCCCCCAGGGGCGTCTATGGCTACACCTTC.

This clonotype was observed many times. The chain carries TRBV12-3 or TRBV12-4 and TRBJ2-7; 9 bases align to TRBD2. The V and J ends lost 5 bases and 3 bases, in that order; junction bases with no gene match: 2. The CDR3 totals 13 residues. This CDR3 reads CASSPTSGYEQYF. In DNA, the CDR3 is TGTGCCAGCAGTCCGACTAGCGGCTACGAGCAGTACTTC.

This clonotype was seen many times. The chain carries TRBV12-3 or TRBV12-4 and TRBJ1-3; D not certain. Deletions cut 11 bases from V and 4 bases from J, with 12 bases between. CDR3 length: 12 amino acids. CDR3 amino acids: CACRTWGNTIYF. CDR3 DNA: TGTGCCTGCCGGACGTGGGGAAACACCATATATTTT.

This clonotype has a count of ten or more. CDR3: CSATPRRDSSWDTQYF. CDR3 nucleotides: TGCAGTGCTACCCCTCGCCGGGACTCGAGTTGGGATACGCAGTATTTT. The rearrangement joins TRBV20-1 to TRBJ2-3; TRBD2 is a possible D gene (6 bases). This CDR3 is built from 16 residues. Per germline, CDR1 DFQATT and CDR2 SNEGSKA (reference sequence). Trimming left V 4 bases short and J 6 bases short, with 23 bases between.

The chain couples TRBV20-1 to TRBJ1-4; D possibly corresponds to TRBD1 (6 bases). This CDR3 spans 14 amino acids. The V end was cut by 2 bases, the J end by 7 bases, with 14 bases between. CDR1 DFQATT and CDR2 SNEGSKA come from the germline V gene (reference sequence). Here the CDR3 DNA reads TGCAGTGCTAGACCCGGGACGACAGGTGAAAAACTGTTTTTT. Amino acids: CSARPGTTGEKLFF.

The rearrangement joins TRBV6-1 to TRBJ1-2; 9 bases agree with TRBD1. The CDR3 runs to 16 residues. The V gene end was trimmed by 6 bases and the J gene end by 0 bases; junction bases not matched to a gene: 8. Germline V gene sequence: CDR1 MNHNS, CDR2 SASEGT. CDR3 DNA sequence: TGTGCCAGCAGGTTTCCACAGGGGGCGACTAACTATGGCTACACCTTC. Protein product: CASRFPQGATNYGYTF.

As regards this clonotype: This may come from a read error, since a much larger clone is one base off. V usage is TRBV12-3 or TRBV12-4 and J usage is TRBJ2-7, with D unclear. V was trimmed by 3 bases and J by 0 bases, leaving 15 bases between them. The CDR3 extends over 16 amino acids. CDR3 region: CASSFTPIRSSYEQYF. CDR3 bases: TGTGCCAGCAGTTTTACCCCTATTCGAAGCTCCTACGAGCAGTACTTC.

This clonotype was seen many times. The chain carries TRBV5-1 and TRBJ1-2; 8 bases are a match to TRBD1. Per germline, CDR1 SGHRS and CDR2 YFSETQ. CDR3 length equals 16 residues. Unmatched junction bases numbered 9, after V lost 4 bases and J lost 1 base. In DNA form, the CDR3 reads TGCGCCAGCAGCCTCGGACAGGGAGAGATTAACTATGGCTACACCTTC. This gives the protein CASSLGQGEINYGYTF.

This chain connects TRBV28 to TRBJ2-7; D possibly corresponds to TRBD2 (6 bases). CDR3 length: 13 residues. V was pared by 8 bases and J by 4 bases, with 15 bases between. Germline lookup yields CDR1 MDHEN and CDR2 SYDVKM. CDR3 in amino acids: CASQAGNLYEQYF. Written as DNA, the CDR3 is TGTGCCAGCCAAGCGGGCAACCTTTACGAGCAGTACTTC.